This TCR beta chain was sequenced in a study of T cell responses to AZD1222 COVID-19 vaccine. The study's findings and limits: Repertoire samples came only from after the peak T cell response. There were mostly white British donors and more females than males, and clonal diversity was possibly underestimated. Nearly half of spike-specific TCRs reportedly target variant regions that are unmutated in the B.1.351 and B.1.1.7 variants. At study baseline, merely five or six AZD1222 recipients were seropositive.

TCRdb's copy holds only in-frame clones and misses some; the assay was immunoSEQ multiplex PCR. The sample holds about 73,000 clones, 89% seen once. A word on this clone: Its target is not known.

V dropped 4 bases and J dropped 2; count of bases not matched to a gene: 9. The CDR3 loop spans 15 amino acids. Germline V gene sequence: CDR1 SGHKS, CDR2 YYEKEE (reference sequence). The chain joins TRBV5-5 to TRBJ2-7, with 7 bases matching TRBD1. This specimen consisted of peripheral blood, obtained 28 days after the second AZD1222 dose. The clonotype comes from an adult who received the AZD1222 COVID-19 vaccine. The CDR3 region has the DNA TGTGCCAGCAGCCCGACAGGGAATCTTGCCTACGAGCAGTACGTC. Translation: CASSPTGNLAYEQYV.